Below are 10 T cell receptor beta chains sequenced from a single sample in a study of shared clonotypes between healthy human individuals. Sequencing was performed with immunoSEQ multiplex PCR; in TCRdb, only in-frame clones are kept and a portion is missing. The sample holds over 2 million clones, 92% seen once. The sample was naive CD4+ T cells from PBMCs. The sample's subset: CD45RA+ positively selected. These receptors were taken from a man in his late teens or twenties in good health. Some clones in this sample may be carry-over from other donors' samples.

This clone was counted a single time. J is TRBJ1-2 and V is TRBV20-1; D not certain. V lost 0 bases to trimming and J lost 9 bases, with 8 bases between them. From germline, CDR1 is DFQATT and CDR2 SNEGSKA (reference sequence). This CDR3 region has 11 residues. Written as DNA, the CDR3 is TGCAGTGCTAGAGACTATATCAGCTACACCTTC. Translation gives CSARDYISYTF.

The rearrangement uses TRBV4-1 and TRBJ1-5, with no clear D. Trimming took 4 bases from V and 3 from J, leaving 13 bases between them. CDR3 length equals 15 residues. Germline lookup yields CDR1 MGHRA and CDR2 YSYEKL. The CDR3 loop is CASSLTVGINQPQHF. Written as DNA, the CDR3 is TGCGCCAGCAGCCTAACGGTGGGAATCAATCAGCCCCAGCATTTT.

The chain uses TRBV5-4 and TRBJ2-2; 9 nucleotides line up with TRBD2. The germline V gene encodes CDR1 SGHNT and CDR2 YYREEE (reference sequence). The CDR3 runs to 16 residues. J gave up 3 bases and V 3 bases, and 6 bases lay outside the gene matches. The CDR3 DNA follows: TGTGCCAGCAGCTCGCTAGCGGGAAGGGACACCGGGGAGCTGTTTTTT. It translates to CASSSLAGRDTGELFF.

In its sample, this clone was seen once. The rearrangement links TRBV28 to TRBJ1-3; D gene uncertain. Deletions cut 5 bases from V and 1 base from J, with 15 bases between. The CDR3 covers 16 residues. Germline CDR1 reads MDHEN; CDR2 reads SYDVKM. CDR3 residues: CASSPLTVFSGNTIYF. Written as DNA, the CDR3 is TGTGCCAGCAGTCCTTTAACAGTCTTTTCTGGAAACACCATATATTTT.

The rearrangement links TRBV5-1 to TRBJ2-2; 10 bases fit TRBD2. Per germline, CDR1 SGHRS and CDR2 YFSETQ. The CDR3 is 17 residues long. After removal of 4 bases from V and 7 bases from J, the junction contained 13 bases not matched to a gene. CDR3 sequence reads: CASSPYLLAGSGGELFF. The CDR3 DNA is TGCGCCAGCAGCCCGTACTTACTAGCGGGGTCGGGCGGGGAGCTGTTTTTT.

The gene calls are TRBV5-6 and TRBJ2-5; no clear D. Germline values: CDR1 SGHDT, CDR2 YYEEEE. Trimming cost V 1 base and J 5 bases, with 18 bases left between them. The CDR3 contains 16 residues. The CDR3 nucleotides are TGTGCCAGCAGCTTGTTTGCGTCCCCCGCAAGGGAGACCCAGTACTTC. Protein sequence: CASSLFASPARETQYF.

This clone was seen more than once but under ten times. The gene calls are TRBV27 and TRBJ1-3, with D maybe TRBD1 (6 bases). The germline V gene has CDR1 MNHEY and CDR2 SMNVEV (reference sequence). V was pared by 0 bases and J by 4 bases, with 13 bases between. The CDR3 consists of 16 residues. The CDR3 here is CASSLSGGRSGNTIYF. CDR3 in DNA: TGTGCCAGCAGTTTATCGGGGGGGCGTTCCGGAAACACCATATATTTT.

The rearrangement joins TRBV7-2 to TRBJ2-7; D is tentatively TRBD1 or TRBD2 (5 bases each). This CDR3 region has 13 residues. CDR1 SGHTA and CDR2 FQGNSA come from the germline V gene. Deletions cut 6 bases from V and 6 bases from J, with 15 bases between. CDR3 DNA: TGTGCCAGCAGGCCGGGGCAGTACGTCGAGCAGTACTTC. The encoded protein is CASRPGQYVEQYF.

J is TRBJ2-7 and V is TRBV5-6, with 10 nucleotides matching TRBD1. Germline V gene data show CDR1 as SGHDT and CDR2 as YYEEEE. This CDR3 has 18 residues. V shed 4 bases and J 3 bases; nucleotides not matched to a gene: 16. The CDR3 here is CASSMGGIAGTGVYEQYF. Written as DNA, the CDR3 is TGTGCCAGCAGCATGGGAGGGATCGCGGGGACAGGGGTCTACGAGCAGTACTTC.

This chain connects TRBV5-5 to TRBJ1-5; D is undetermined. The CDR3 is 15 amino acids. V was trimmed by 0 bases and J by 5 bases, leaving 12 bases between them. Germline V gives CDR1 SGHKS, CDR2 YYEKEE (reference sequence). The CDR3 loop reads CASSLVPGRDQPQHF. CDR3 bases: TGTGCCAGCAGCTTGGTTCCGGGAAGGGATCAGCCCCAGCATTTT.